Following are 9 T cell receptor beta chains from one sample sequenced in a study of cytomegalovirus exposure and HLA in healthy donors. In the PCR, 60 Vbeta and 13 Jbeta primers were used. Profiled with immunoSEQ multiplex PCR; TCRdb holds only in-frame clones, not every one. In the table there are about 110,000 clones, around 70% of which are singletons. The source material was PBMCs. The source of these receptors is a man aged 30 to 39 in good health and CMV-seropositive.

The V call is TRBV4-2, the J call TRBJ1-2; 8 bases match TRBD1. Losses at the gene ends were 6 bases for V and 3 bases for J; bases not matched to a gene: 18. There are 18 residues in the CDR3. Germline loops: CDR1 LGHNA, CDR2 YNFKEQ. CDR3 loop: CASRLTLLPGTGDYGYTF. In nucleotides, the CDR3 is TGTGCCAGCAGACTCACACTCCTTCCCGGGACAGGCGACTATGGCTACACCTTC.

The J gene is TRBJ2-4, the V gene TRBV6-5, with 7 positions matching TRBD1. Germline CDR1 reads MNHEY; CDR2 reads SVGAGI. The CDR3 has 16 residues. The V and J ends lost 4 bases and 0 bases, in that order; junction bases with no gene match: 6. The CDR3 DNA reads TGTGCCAGCAGTTCCGACAGGGTGATAGCCAAAAACATTCAGTACTTC. This codes for CASSSDRVIAKNIQYF.

The chain employs TRBV4-1 and TRBJ2-6, with 7 bases lining up with TRBD1. V shed 1 base and J 4 bases; nucleotides not matched to a gene: 22. CDR1 and CDR2 from the germline V gene are MGHRA and YSYEKL. This CDR3 has 22 amino acids. CDR3 protein: CASSQGRTGPHSSYEGANVLTF. As DNA, the CDR3 is TGCGCCAGCAGCCAAGGTAGGACAGGCCCCCATTCATCGTATGAAGGGGCCAACGTCCTGACTTTC.

The rearrangement links TRBV21-1 to TRBJ1-4; TRBD1 is the table's D call and was not checked against the DNA. TRBV21-1 is marked as a pseudogene. The CDR3 spans 15 residues. CDR3 region: CASSRDRDGSEKLFF. In nucleotides, the CDR3 is TGTGCCAGCAGCCGAGACAGGGATGGAAGTGAAAAACTGTTTTTT.

This chain connects TRBV29-1 to TRBJ1-2, with a weak D call TRBD1 (6 bases). CDR3 length equals 14 residues. Trimming pared 4 bases from V and 6 bases from J, leaving 18 bases between. Germline CDR1 SQVTM, CDR2 ANQGSEA. The CDR3 here is CSVVTGELRDGYTF. The CDR3 bases are TGCAGCGTTGTGACAGGCGAATTAAGGGATGGCTACACCTTC.

A single count supports this clone. The chain joins TRBV7-9 to TRBJ2-7; 7 bases map to TRBD2. Looked up from germline, CDR1 is SEHNR and CDR2 is FQNEAQ (reference sequence). CDR3 size: 13 residues. V shed 4 bases and J 0 bases; nucleotides not matched to a gene: 0. The CDR3 loop reads CASSSSGSYEQYF. CDR3 nucleotide sequence: TGTGCCAGCAGCTCTAGCGGCTCCTACGAGCAGTACTTC.

This clone was seen a few times. The chain joins TRBV7-2 to TRBJ2-3, with TRBD1 as a possible D gene (5 bases). V lost 5 bases and J 4 bases, leaving 13 bases between the germline ends. This CDR3 has 14 residues. Germline values: CDR1 SGHTA, CDR2 FQGNSA. In DNA form, the CDR3 reads TGTGCCAGCAGCGCGCGTCAGGGCGCAGATACGCAGTATTTT. Amino acid sequence: CASSARQGADTQYF.

CDR3 nucleotide sequence: TGTGCCAGCAGCCAAGATGGTCAGGGGTCGACCAAAAACATTCAGTACTTC. This gives the protein CASSQDGQGSTKNIQYF. The J gene is TRBJ2-4, the V gene TRBV4-2; tentatively, D is TRBD1 (6 bases). Germline values: CDR1 LGHNA, CDR2 YNFKEQ. V gave up 0 bases and J gave up 2 bases, with 14 bases separating them. The CDR3 spans 17 residues.

The chain combines TRBV18 with TRBJ1-1; unclear D gene. V dropped 3 bases and J dropped 1 base, with 9 bases sitting between them. Germline V gene data show CDR1 as KGHSH and CDR2 as LQKENI. The CDR3 is 14 amino acids. The CDR3 region is CASSPSRENTEAFF. The CDR3 nucleotides read TGTGCCAGCTCACCGTCCCGGGAGAACACTGAAGCTTTCTTT.